A single sample is the source of the 4 T cell receptor beta chains below, sequenced in a study of OX40 agonist ivuxolimab in advanced cancers. Libraries were prepared by immunoSEQ multiplex PCR; TCRdb keeps only in-frame clonotypes and omits some of them. The top ten hold 3.9% of the sample, which has fewer than 60,000 clones, about 80% seen once. Sample: CD4+ or CD8+ T cells sorted from blood, taken in a trial of the OX40 agonist ivuxolimab. These receptors were taken from an adult with an advanced solid tumor such as melanoma, head and neck, liver or kidney cancer.

The chain carries TRBV6-6 and TRBJ1-5; D gene unclear. V lost 2 bases and J lost 4, with 6 bases in between. The CDR3 covers 13 residues. Germline V CDR1 and CDR2: MNHNY, SVGAGI (reference sequence). The chain's CDR3 is CASSYAGNQPQHF. CDR3 nucleotides: TGTGCCAGCAGTTACGCCGGTAATCAGCCCCAGCATTTT.

The rearrangement links TRBV4-1 to TRBJ2-1, with D perhaps matching TRBD1 (6 bases). This CDR3 comprises 17 residues. Trimming took 0 bases from V and 7 from J, leaving 19 bases between them. Germline V gene sequence: CDR1 MGHRA, CDR2 YSYEKL. CDR3 DNA sequence: TGCGCCAGCAGCCAAGATCCCGGTGGGGGCTATAGGAATGAGCAGTTCTTC. This translates into CASSQDPGGGYRNEQFF.

The chain carries TRBV5-1 and TRBJ1-2, with TRBD1 as a possible D gene (5 bases). Trimming pared 4 bases from V and 5 bases from J, leaving 21 bases between. In germline, CDR1 is SGHRS, CDR2 YFSETQ. The CDR3 sequence is 16 residues long. CDR3 protein: CASSPGAGQKLYGYTF. The CDR3 region has the DNA TGCGCCAGCAGCCCCGGGGCAGGCCAAAAACTATATGGCTACACCTTC.

The chain joins TRBV7-9 to TRBJ2-1; 9 bases are shared with TRBD2. Germline V gives CDR1 SEHNR, CDR2 FQNEAQ (reference sequence). The V segment lost 10 bases and the J segment 11 bases; nucleotides outside the gene matches: 12. The CDR3 runs to 13 residues. The chain's CDR3 is CATQLAGTFKQFF. The CDR3 nucleotides are TGTGCCACCCAACTAGCGGGCACGTTTAAGCAGTTCTTC.